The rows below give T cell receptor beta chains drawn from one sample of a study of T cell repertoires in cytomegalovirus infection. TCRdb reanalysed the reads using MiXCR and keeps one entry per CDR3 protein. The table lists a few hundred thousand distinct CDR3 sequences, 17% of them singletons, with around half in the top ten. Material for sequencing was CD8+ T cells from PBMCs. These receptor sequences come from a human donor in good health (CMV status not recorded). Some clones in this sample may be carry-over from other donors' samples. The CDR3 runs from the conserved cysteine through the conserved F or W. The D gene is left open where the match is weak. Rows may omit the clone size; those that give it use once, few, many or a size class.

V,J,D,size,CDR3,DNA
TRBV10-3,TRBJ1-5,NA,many,CAISESGDQPQHF,TGTGCCATCAGTGAGTCCGGGGATCAGCCCCAGCATTTT
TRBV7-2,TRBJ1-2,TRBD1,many,CASSSPRDRGSYGYTF,TGTGCCAGCAGCTCGCCTAGGGACAGGGGGAGCTATGGCTACACCTTC
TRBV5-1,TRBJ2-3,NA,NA,CASSPKLADTQYF,TGCGCCAGCAGCCCTAAACTAGCAGATACGCAGTATTTT
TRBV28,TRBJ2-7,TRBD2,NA,CASSLLAGTSSYEQYF,TGTGCCAGCAGTTTATTAGCGGGCACTAGCTCCTACGAGCAGTACTTC
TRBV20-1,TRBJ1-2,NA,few,CSARGPNGYTF,TGCAGTGCTAGAGGACCCAACGGCTACACCTTC
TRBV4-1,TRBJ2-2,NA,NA,CASSQWTGDAGELFF,TGCGCCAGCAGCCAGTGGACGGGGGATGCCGGGGAGCTGTTTTTT
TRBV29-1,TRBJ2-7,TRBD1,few,CSVEPLQTGEGEQYF,TGCAGCGTTGAGCCCCTCCAGACAGGGGAAGGGGAGCAGTACTTC
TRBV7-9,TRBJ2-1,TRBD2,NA,CASSRPGLGYNEQFF,TGTGCCAGCAGCCGACCGGGACTAGGGTACAATGAGCAGTTCTTC
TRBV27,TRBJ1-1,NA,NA,CASSLSPWGMNTEAFF,TGTGCCAGCAGTTTATCGCCGTGGGGAATGAACACTGAAGCTTTCTTT
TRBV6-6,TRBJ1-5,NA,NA,CASSYSAGVNHRGNQPQHF,TGTGCCAGCAGTTACTCGGCAGGGGTAAACCACCGGGGCAATCAGCCCCAGCATTTT
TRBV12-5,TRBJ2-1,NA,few,CASGFGGYNEQFF,TGTGCTAGTGGTTTTGGCGGCTACAATGAGCAGTTCTTC
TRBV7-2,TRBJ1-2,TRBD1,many,CASSLGTAPDFYGYTF,TGTGCCAGCAGCCTCGGGACAGCTCCAGACTTCTATGGCTACACCTTC
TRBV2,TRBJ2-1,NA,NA,CASVSGHEQFF,TGTGCCAGCGTGTCCGGCCATGAGCAGTTCTTC
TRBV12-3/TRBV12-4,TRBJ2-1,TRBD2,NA,CASSPGGVYNEQFF,TGTGCCAGCAGTCCGGGGGGGGTGTACAATGAGCAGTTCTTC
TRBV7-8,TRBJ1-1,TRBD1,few,CASSPGGGPIEAFF,TGTGCCAGCAGCCCAGGGGGGGGGCCCATTGAAGCTTTCTTT
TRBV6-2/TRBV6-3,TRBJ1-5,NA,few,CASGPDSNQPQHF,TGTGCCAGCGGTCCGGATAGCAATCAGCCCCAGCATTTT
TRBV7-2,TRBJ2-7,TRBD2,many,CASSFRLAGGQIYEQYF,TGTGCCAGCAGTTTTAGACTAGCGGGGGGCCAAATCTACGAGCAGTACTTC
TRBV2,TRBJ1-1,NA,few,CASSEPGKITEAFF,TGTGCCAGCAGCGAACCGGGCAAGATCACTGAAGCTTTCTTT
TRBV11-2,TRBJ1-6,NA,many,CASSLLQTGGSPLHF,TGTGCCAGCAGCTTACTACAAACAGGAGGTTCACCCCTCCACTTT
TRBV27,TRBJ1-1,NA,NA,CASSLTIGAGEAFF,TGTGCCAGCAGTCTAACCATTGGGGCAGGCGAAGCTTTCTTT
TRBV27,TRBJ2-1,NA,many,CASSTSQGFGSNEQFF,NA
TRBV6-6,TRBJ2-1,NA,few,CASSYSPRLIAYNEQFF,TGTGCCAGCAGTTACTCTCCGCGGCTCATAGCCTACAATGAGCAGTTCTTC
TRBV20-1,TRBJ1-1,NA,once,CSAFTGNTEAFF,TGCAGTGCTTTTACAGGGAACACTGAAGCTTTCTTT
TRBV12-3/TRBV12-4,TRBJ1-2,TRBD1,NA,CASSLQGVGYTF,TGTGCCAGCAGTCTACAGGGGGTTGGCTACACCTTC
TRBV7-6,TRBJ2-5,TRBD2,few,CASRRTSGGTSGETQYF,TGTGCCAGCAGACGGACTAGCGGGGGTACTTCGGGGGAGACCCAGTACTTC
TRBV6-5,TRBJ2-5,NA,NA,CASSYSPRASGETQYF,TGTGCCAGCAGTTATTCCCCGAGAGCGAGCGGGGAGACCCAGTACTTC
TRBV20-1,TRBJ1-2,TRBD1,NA,CSAGDSNRHLNYGYTF,TGCAGTGCTGGGGACAGCAATCGGCACCTAAACTATGGCTACACCTTC
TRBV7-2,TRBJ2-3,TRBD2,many,CASSYPTGLAGGSGDTQYF,TGTGCCAGCAGCTACCCAACGGGACTAGCGGGGGGGTCCGGGGATACGCAGTATTTT
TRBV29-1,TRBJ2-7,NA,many,CSVADGRYEQYF,TGCAGCGTCGCGGACGGACGCTACGAGCAGTACTTC
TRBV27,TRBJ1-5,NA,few,CASSFGMYQPQHF,TGTGCCAGCAGTTTCGGGATGTATCAGCCCCAGCATTTT
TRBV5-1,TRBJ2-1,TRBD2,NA,CASSNTSGGTPREQFF,TGCGCCAGCAGCAACACTAGCGGGGGAACCCCACGCGAGCAGTTCTTC
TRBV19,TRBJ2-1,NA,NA,CASREQFF,TGTGCCAGTAGGGAGCAGTTCTTC
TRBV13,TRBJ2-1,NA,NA,CASSLAGDWNEQFF,TGTGCCAGCAGCTTAGCAGGGGATTGGAATGAGCAGTTCTTC
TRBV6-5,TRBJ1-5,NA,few,CASSYYVGQPQHF,TGTGCCAGCAGTTACTATGTGGGTCAGCCCCAGCATTTT
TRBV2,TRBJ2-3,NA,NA,CASSSDGWGSTDTQYF,TGTGCCAGCAGTTCCGACGGGTGGGGCTCCACAGATACGCAGTATTTT
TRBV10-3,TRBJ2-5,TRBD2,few,CAISGGARVAETQYF,TGTGCCATCAGCGGGGGGGCCAGGGTGGCTGAGACCCAGTACTTC
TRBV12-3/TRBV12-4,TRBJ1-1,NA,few,CASSVTTEGTEAFF,TGTGCCAGCAGTGTCACCACCGAGGGCACTGAAGCTTTCTTT
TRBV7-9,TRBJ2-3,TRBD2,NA,CASSSRGLVGTDTQYF,TGTGCCAGCAGCTCCCGGGGACTAGTCGGCACAGATACGCAGTATTTT
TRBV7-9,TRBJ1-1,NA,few,CASSYDKSAEAFF,TGTGCCAGCAGCTATGATAAGTCAGCTGAAGCTTTCTTT
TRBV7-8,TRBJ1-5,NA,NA,CASSPPVAGPEVGSNQPQHF,TGTGCCAGCAGCCCACCGGTCGCGGGGCCCGAGGTGGGTAGCAATCAGCCCCAGCATTTT
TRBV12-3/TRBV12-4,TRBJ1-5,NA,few,CASSLTLRGNQPQHF,TGTGCCAGCAGTCTAACGCTTCGGGGCAATCAGCCCCAGCATTTT
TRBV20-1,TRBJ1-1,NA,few,CSARDPGDNTEAFF,TGCAGTGCTAGAGACCCCGGGGATAACACTGAAGCTTTCTTT
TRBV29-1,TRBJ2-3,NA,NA,CSVVWGTPDTQYF,TGCAGCGTTGTCTGGGGGACTCCAGATACGCAGTATTTT
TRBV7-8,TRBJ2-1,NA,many,CASSLGTGSVQFF,TGTGCCAGCAGCTTAGGAACAGGGTCAGTTCAGTTCTTC
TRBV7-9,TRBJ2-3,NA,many,CASSLAPQVDTDTQYF,TGTGCCAGCAGCTTAGCGCCACAAGTGGATACAGATACGCAGTATTTT
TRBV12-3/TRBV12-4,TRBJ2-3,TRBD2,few,CASSGLAGGLSTDTQYF,TGTGCCAGCAGCGGACTAGCGGGGGGCCTTAGCACAGATACGCAGTATTTT
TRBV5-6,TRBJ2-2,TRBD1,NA,CASSRTPGTGRSGELFF,TGTGCCAGCAGCCGAACGCCCGGGACAGGGAGGTCCGGGGAGCTGTTTTTT
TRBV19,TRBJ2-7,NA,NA,CASSMLGDNDEQYF,TGTGCCAGTAGTATGTTAGGGGACAATGATGAGCAGTACTTC
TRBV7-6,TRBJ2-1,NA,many,CASSLEWGAGNEQFF,TGTGCCAGCAGCTTAGAGTGGGGGGCAGGCAATGAGCAGTTCTTC
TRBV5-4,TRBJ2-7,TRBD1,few,CASSVGTAQTYEQYF,TGTGCCAGCAGCGTAGGGACAGCTCAAACCTACGAGCAGTACTTC
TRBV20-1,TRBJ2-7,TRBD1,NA,CSARDRAGGYEQYF,TGCAGTGCTAGAGATCGCGCAGGGGGCTACGAGCAGTACTTC
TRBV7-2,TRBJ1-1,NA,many,CASSGGAPEAFF,TGTGCCAGCTCAGGCGGCGCCCCTGAAGCTTTCTTT
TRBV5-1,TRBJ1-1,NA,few,CASSLAVGLGGISEAFF,TGCGCCAGCAGCTTGGCCGTGGGTCTGGGGGGGATCTCTGAAGCTTTCTTT
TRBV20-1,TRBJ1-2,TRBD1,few,CSAGDRTGYGYTF,TGCAGTGCTGGGGATCGGACAGGGTATGGCTACACCTTC
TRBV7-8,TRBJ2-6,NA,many,CASSPDATSGANVLTF,TGTGCCAGCAGTCCGGACGCAACCTCTGGGGCCAACGTCCTGACTTTC
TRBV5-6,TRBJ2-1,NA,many,CASSVNYNEQFF,TGTGCCAGCAGCGTAAACTACAATGAGCAGTTCTTC
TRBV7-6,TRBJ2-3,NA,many,CASSLGSKGSTDTQYF,TGTGCCAGCAGCTTAGGGTCGAAGGGCAGCACAGATACGCAGTATTTT
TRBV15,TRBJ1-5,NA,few,CATSRDERTEYSNQPQHF,TGTGCCACCAGCAGAGATGAGAGAACAGAGTATAGCAATCAGCCCCAGCATTTT
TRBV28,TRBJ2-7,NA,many,CASSLVRGYEQYF,TGTGCCAGCAGTTTAGTCAGGGGCTACGAGCAGTACTTC